Listed here are 2 T cell receptor beta chains from one sample, sequenced in a study of cytomegalovirus exposure and HLA in healthy donors. The PCR contained 60 Vbeta and 13 Jbeta primers. Some clones are missing from TCRdb's copy, which holds only in-frame ones; the method was immunoSEQ multiplex PCR. The table has about 200,000 clones, around 77% seen once. The sample comprised PBMCs. The receptors here all came from a woman aged 25 to 39 in good health and CMV-seronegative.

This rearrangement joins TRBV5-1 to TRBJ2-1; 8 bases agree with TRBD1. CDR1 and CDR2 from the germline V gene are SGHRS and YFSETQ. V was clipped by 5 bases and J by 7 bases; unmatched bases: 8. The length of the CDR3 is 14 residues. The CDR3 DNA reads as TGCGCCAGCAGAGAGCAGGGGGCGAGGAATGAGCAGTTCTTC. Translation gives CASREQGARNEQFF. Supplemented by reference TRBV5-1 and TRBJ2-1, the full variable domain reads KAGVTQTPRYLIKTRGQQVTLSCSPISGHRSVSWYQQTPGQGLQFLFEYFSETQRNKGNFPGRFSGRQFSNSRSEMNVSTLELGDSALYLCASREQGARNEQFFGPGTRLTVL.

As DNA, the CDR3 is TGTGCCAGTAGTTTCGGGACACCGAGCAATCAGCCCCAGCATTTT. It specifies CASSFGTPSNQPQHF. This sequence joins TRBV19 and TRBJ1-5, with D perhaps TRBD1 (6 bases). This CDR3 has 15 amino acids. V was clipped by 5 bases and J by 1 base, with 12 bases between them. Looked up from germline, CDR1 is LNHDA and CDR2 is SQIVND (reference sequence).